The clone carrying this T cell receptor beta chain was found a few times. Antigen specificity is unknown. The CDR3 goes on 3 residues after the read ends, and that part is filled in from the germline J gene. Both groups were predominantly of Caucasian heritage. The sample is drawn from a study of T cell clonality in common variable immunodeficiency. With 2 bases removed from V and 10 bases from J, the gap between germline ends came to 13 bases. CDR3 length: 14 amino acids. Germline V gene sequence: CDR1 SGHNT, CDR2 YYREEE (reference sequence). Repertoires were generated with immunoSEQ multiplex PCR, while TCRdb's copy carries only in-frame clones and drops some. The sample has 50,000 to 60,000 clones, none seen only once; the top ten hold under 2%. Overall study findings and caveats: Compared with controls, CVID subjects had fewer shared TCRbeta clones. In common variable immunodeficiency, TCR beta chains reportedly carried fewer deletions and N-nucleotide insertions. CVID subjects showed higher TCRbeta clonality than healthy controls.

This TCR was sampled from a person aged 18 to 75 in good health. The sequenced material came from peripheral blood mononuclear cells. The rearrangement uses TRBV5-4 and TRBJ1-6, with no clear D. The sequenced CDR3 bases are TGTGCCAGCAGCTTAGCCGGTCCCAACTCACCC. This codes for CASSLAGPNSP. The full CDR3 is CASSLAGPNSPLHF.